A single sample is the source of the 25 T cell receptor beta chains below, sequenced in a study of CD8+ T cells in alopecia areata. Following RNA extraction, reverse transcription yielded cDNA that acted as the sequencing template. Measured with immunoSEQ multiplex PCR; TCRdb has only the in-frame clones, and not every one. The table records fewer than 250,000 clones, roughly two fifths of them present only once. As for treatment: oral pan-JAK inhibitor, 5-10 mg twice daily. Sequenced material: CD4+ T cells sorted from blood, taken between weeks 30 and 35, from a patient treated with tofacitinib. Receptors originate from a human donor with alopecia areata.

CDR3 nucleotide sequence: TGTGCCAGCAGCTTAAGAGTATTGACAGGGAAGAGTGGCTACACCTTC. This encodes CASSLRVLTGKSGYTF. The chain uses TRBV7-9 and TRBJ1-2, with 7 bases fitting TRBD1. Germline trimming cut 2 bases from V and 7 bases from J; bases unmatched to any gene: 13. The CDR3 loop spans 16 amino acids. The germline V gene has CDR1 SEHNR and CDR2 FQNEAQ (reference sequence).

V gene TRBV18 combines with J gene TRBJ2-1, with 9 bases that match TRBD1. The V segment lost 0 bases and the J segment 1 base; nucleotides outside the gene matches: 4. Germline V CDR1 and CDR2: KGHSH, LQKENI. This CDR3 has 17 residues. The CDR3 nucleotides read TGTGCCAGCTCACCACCAACGGGACAGGGATCCTACAATGAGCAGTTCTTC. As protein: CASSPPTGQGSYNEQFF.

This clone occurred a few times. The same CDR3 arises from other DNA sequences in this sample as well. The CDR3: CASSPGQTYEQYF. The CDR3 DNA reads as TGCGCCAGCAGCCCCGGACAGACCTACGAGCAGTACTTC. The chain uses TRBV5-1 and TRBJ2-7, with D possibly being TRBD1 (6 bases). Germline values: CDR1 SGHRS, CDR2 YFSETQ. V dropped 4 bases and J dropped 2 bases, with 10 bases sitting between them. There are 13 residues in the CDR3. The full variable domain, with the rest looked up from reference TRBV5-1 and TRBJ2-7, is KAGVTQTPRYLIKTRGQQVTLSCSPISGHRSVSWYQQTPGQGLQFLFEYFSETQRNKGNFPGRFSGRQFSNSRSEMNVSTLELGDSALYLCASSPGQTYEQYFGPGTRLTVT.

The CDR3 coding sequence is TGTGCCTGGAGTATGGGGGTGAGCTCCTACGAGCAGTACTTC. The encoded protein is CAWSMGVSSYEQYF. The chain links TRBV30 to TRBJ2-7; D is possibly TRBD1 or TRBD2 (5 bases each). The V end lost 2 bases, the J end lost 0 bases, and 11 bases lay between the germline ends. The germline gives CDR1 GTSNPN, CDR2 SVGIG (reference sequence). This CDR3 is built from 14 residues.

The chain recombines TRBV6-1 with TRBJ2-7; no clear D gene. This CDR3 has 13 amino acids. Germline CDR1 reads MNHNS; CDR2 reads SASEGT. Trimming cost V 10 bases and J 2 bases, with 15 bases left between them. This chain's CDR3 is CATIYPQAYEQYF. The CDR3 bases are TGTGCCACCATATACCCGCAGGCCTACGAGCAGTACTTC.

The chain is built from TRBV6-6 and TRBJ2-3; TRBD1 matches 10 bases. Germline CDR1 is MNHNY and CDR2 is SVGAGI (reference sequence). V trimming: 8 bases; J trimming: 1 base; junction bases outside the gene matches: 3. CDR3 length: 14 residues. In nucleotides, the CDR3 is TGTGCCAGCCGTGACAGGGGGCGCACAGATACGCAGTATTTT. It codes for CASRDRGRTDTQYF.

This chain connects TRBV5-1 to TRBJ2-3, with D possibly being TRBD1 (6 bases). In germline, CDR1 is SGHRS, CDR2 YFSETQ. The ends were cut back, 0 bases at V and 4 bases at J, with 6 bases in the middle. CDR3 length equals 13 residues. The CDR3: CASSLDRADTQYF. CDR3 in DNA: TGCGCCAGCAGCTTGGACAGGGCAGATACGCAGTATTTT.

The table lists this clone with a few counts. In DNA, the CDR3 is TGTGCCAGTAGTATAGCGGGGGGCTCCTACAATGAGCAGTTCTTC. It translates to CASSIAGGSYNEQFF. The V call is TRBV19, the J call TRBJ2-1; 7 bases fit TRBD2. CDR3 length: 15 residues. Germline assignment: CDR1 LNHDA and CDR2 SQIVND (reference sequence). The V gene end was trimmed by 1 base and the J gene end by 0 bases; junction bases not matched to a gene: 0.

The CDR3 is CASSVALLPLDTQYF. CDR3 nucleotide sequence: TGTGCCAGCAGCGTAGCCCTCCTCCCCCTAGACACGCAGTATTTT. This sequence joins TRBV9 and TRBJ2-3; D is unresolved. V shed 0 bases and J shed 9 bases, with 17 bases lying between them. CDR3 length equals 15 residues. Germline V gene sequence: CDR1 SGDLS, CDR2 YYNGEE.

The rearrangement links TRBV10-3 to TRBJ1-5, with D hard to call. CDR1 and CDR2 (germline): ENHRY, SYGVKD. The ends were cut back, 0 bases at V and 9 bases at J, with 12 bases in the middle. The CDR3 loop spans 14 amino acids. The CDR3 region is CAISESEGRRPQHF. In nucleotides, the CDR3 is TGTGCCATCAGTGAGTCGGAAGGCCGCCGGCCCCAGCATTTT.

The chain links TRBV7-2 to TRBJ2-5, with 8 bases aligning to TRBD2. This CDR3 is built from 15 residues. V lost 4 bases to trimming and J lost 2 bases; unmatched junction nucleotides: 6. The V gene's germline CDR1 is SGHTA and CDR2 FQGNSA. CDR3 in DNA: TGTGCCAGCAGCTCCGGGACTAGTTGGCAAGAGACCCAGTACTTC. It specifies CASSSGTSWQETQYF.

The sample holds a few counts of this clone. The rearrangement joins TRBV18 to TRBJ2-7; D is uncertain. From germline, CDR1 is KGHSH and CDR2 LQKENI. The length of the CDR3 is 13 residues. The germline V and J ends were trimmed by 3 bases and 4 bases, with 10 bases remaining between them. Here the CDR3 reads CASSPAGPYEQYF. DNA for the CDR3: TGTGCCAGCTCACCCGCCGGACCTTACGAGCAGTACTTC.

The chain couples TRBV5-4 to TRBJ2-3; 7 positions agree with TRBD2. This CDR3 has 16 residues. Trimming at V came to 3 bases and at J to 1 base, leaving 8 bases not matched to a gene. Germline values: CDR1 SGHNT, CDR2 YYREEE (reference sequence). This CDR3 is CASSWLGGGGTDTQYF. CDR3 DNA: TGTGCCAGCAGCTGGTTGGGGGGGGGTGGCACAGATACGCAGTATTTT.

This clone appeared many times. The V call is TRBV2, the J call TRBJ1-4; maybe TRBD1 (5 bases). This CDR3 has 13 residues. Germline lookup yields CDR1 SNHLY and CDR2 FYNNEI. Trimming took 10 bases from V and 5 from J, leaving 14 bases between them. As DNA, the CDR3 is TGTGCCATCCTGGGACCGGGAAATGAAAAACTGTTTTTT. It codes for CAILGPGNEKLFF.

This chain links TRBV27 with TRBJ1-2, with D possibly matching TRBD1 (6 bases). Looked up from germline, CDR1 is MNHEY and CDR2 is SMNVEV (reference sequence). Trimming pared 7 bases from V and 6 bases from J, leaving 21 bases between. This CDR3 contains 15 residues. CDR3 loop: CASTTLGGARHGYTF. DNA of the CDR3: TGTGCCAGCACCACCCTAGGGGGGGCTCGGCATGGCTACACCTTC.

The chain uses TRBV7-3 and TRBJ2-5; D could derive from TRBD1 or TRBD2 (5 bases each). Germline V CDR1 and CDR2: SGHTA, FQGTGA. Trimming cost V 5 bases and J 1 base, with 14 bases left between them. CDR3 length: 15 amino acids. In nucleotides, the CDR3 is TGTGCCAGCAGCACACGTCCCGGGACCCAAGAGACCCAGTACTTC. It codes for CASSTRPGTQETQYF.

The chain uses TRBV30 and TRBJ2-3, with unresolved D. The CDR3 contains 14 residues. V was clipped by 4 bases and J by 2 bases, with 13 bases between them. Germline V gene sequence: CDR1 GTSNPN, CDR2 SVGIG (reference sequence). DNA of the CDR3: TGTGCCTGGACCGTCCGGCTGGCCACAGATACGCAGTATTTT. Translated, it gives CAWTVRLATDTQYF.

The chain is built from TRBV7-3 and TRBJ2-1; 8 bases line up with TRBD2. The CDR3 sequence is 15 residues long. CDR1 and CDR2 (germline): SGHTA, FQGTGA. V lost 0 bases to trimming and J lost 9 bases; unmatched junction nucleotides: 7. This chain's CDR3 is CASSLTSGATGEQFF. The CDR3 DNA reads TGTGCCAGCAGCTTAACTAGCGGGGCTACCGGTGAGCAGTTCTTC.

This clone was observed a few times. The V gene is TRBV2, the J gene TRBJ1-4; 7 nucleotides line up with TRBD1. With 7 bases clipped from V and 3 bases from J, the junction kept 2 bases outside the gene matches. The CDR3 is made up of 13 amino acids. Per germline, CDR1 SNHLY and CDR2 FYNNEI. CDR3 in DNA: TGTGCCAGCAACAGGGGATCTAATGAAAAACTGTTTTTT. Translating it yields CASNRGSNEKLFF.

This clone showed up just a few times. This chain joins TRBV2 and TRBJ2-1; the match to TRBD2 covers 11 bases. Germline assignment: CDR1 SNHLY and CDR2 FYNNEI. V trimming: 8 bases; J trimming: 5 bases; junction bases outside the gene matches: 8. The CDR3 extends over 15 amino acids. CDR3 region: CASRPGTSGHNEQFF. The CDR3 DNA follows: TGTGCCAGCCGGCCCGGGACTAGCGGACACAATGAGCAGTTCTTC.

The V call is TRBV6-5, the J call TRBJ2-7; D possibly corresponds to TRBD1 (6 bases). CDR3 length equals 15 residues. Germline assignment: CDR1 MNHEY and CDR2 SVGAGI. The germline V and J ends were trimmed by 6 bases and 6 bases, with 21 bases remaining between them. The CDR3 region has the DNA TGTGCCAGCAGGTCCGGGACAATCTTCTCCGGCGAGCAGTACTTC. Amino acids: CASRSGTIFSGEQYF.

This clone came up a few times. The chain combines TRBV30 with TRBJ2-5; 7 bases are shared with TRBD2. The CDR3 has 13 residues. After removal of 1 base from V and 5 bases from J, the junction contained 4 bases not matched to a gene. Germline V CDR1 and CDR2: GTSNPN, SVGIG (reference sequence). Written as DNA, the CDR3 is TGTGCCTGGAGTGCGACTAGCCGGGAGACCCAGTACTTC. Protein sequence: CAWSATSRETQYF.

This clone has just a few counts. The chain joins TRBV7-9 to TRBJ1-1; no firm D call. Trimming took off 11 bases at V and 5 bases at J, with 12 bases between the two ends. The CDR3 extends over 11 amino acids. Per germline, CDR1 SEHNR and CDR2 FQNEAQ (reference sequence). CDR3 nucleotides: TGTGCCGGAAGATCAGTGACTGAAGCTTTCTTT. It translates to CAGRSVTEAFF.

This chain uses TRBV2 with TRBJ2-2; 12 bases agree with TRBD2. The germline CDR1 and CDR2 sequences are SNHLY and FYNNEI. The CDR3 loop spans 16 amino acids. J was trimmed by 4 bases and V by 6 bases; bases with no gene match: 6. The CDR3 region is CASRASGRASTGELFF. The CDR3 coding sequence is TGTGCCAGCAGGGCTAGCGGGAGGGCTAGCACCGGGGAGCTGTTTTTT.

The chain employs TRBV9 and TRBJ2-1; 8 positions agree with TRBD2. The V segment lost 0 bases and the J segment 0 bases; nucleotides outside the gene matches: 2. The CDR3 loop spans 16 amino acids. CDR1 is SGDLS and CDR2 is YYNGEE in the germline V gene. CDR3 in amino acids: CASSVGTSPSYNEQFF. The CDR3 DNA is TGTGCCAGCAGCGTAGGGACTAGCCCCTCCTACAATGAGCAGTTCTTC. Filled out from reference TRBV9 and TRBJ2-1, the complete variable domain reads DSGVTQTPKHLITATGQRVTLRCSPRSGDLSVYWYQQSLDQGLQFLIQYYNGEERAKGNILERFSAQQFPDLHSELNLSSLELGDSALYFCASSVGTSPSYNEQFFGPGTRLTVL.